What follows are 3 T cell receptor beta chains derived from one specimen sequenced in a study of shared clonotypes between healthy human individuals. The protocol was immunoSEQ multiplex PCR, while the TCRdb copy is restricted to in-frame clones and leaves out a portion. The sample contains 550,000 to 750,000 clones, 92% of which appear only once. CD45RO-negative, CCR7-positively selected cells formed the naive CD8 fraction, excluding terminally differentiated effector memory CD45RA+ cells. Specimen: naive CD8+ T cells sorted from blood. These receptors came from a man aged 25 to 40 in good health.

The chain links TRBV5-1 to TRBJ2-7, with D perhaps matching TRBD1 (7 bases). V lost 4 bases and J lost 3, with 17 bases in between. The length of the CDR3 is 15 residues. The germline V gene has CDR1 SGHRS and CDR2 YFSETQ. The CDR3 sequence: CASSQTRGENYEQYF. The CDR3 nucleotides are TGCGCCAGCAGCCAAACCAGGGGGGAGAACTACGAGCAGTACTTC.

CDR3 sequence (DNA): TGTGCCAGCAGTGCTTGGACTAGCGACCACAATGAGCAGTTCTTC. Translated, it gives CASSAWTSDHNEQFF. The chain carries TRBV27 and TRBJ2-1, with TRBD2 identical over 9 bases. CDR1 MNHEY and CDR2 SMNVEV come from the germline V gene (reference sequence). This CDR3 has 15 residues. V lost 5 bases to trimming and J lost 5 bases; unmatched junction nucleotides: 7.

The chain employs TRBV7-6 and TRBJ2-3; D may be TRBD2 (5 bases). With 3 bases removed from V and 3 bases from J, the gap between germline ends came to 10 bases. From germline, CDR1 is SGHVS and CDR2 FNYEAQ. This CDR3 region has 14 residues. The CDR3 region has the DNA TGTGCCAGCAGCTTTAAACCGGGGACAGATACGCAGTATTTT. Translated: CASSFKPGTDTQYF.